The entry that follows covers one T cell receptor beta chain sequence. There are 15 residues in the CDR3. The germline V and J ends were trimmed by 5 bases and 4 bases, with 14 bases remaining between them. CDR1 is SEHNR, CDR2 FQNEAQ, per germline (reference sequence). The data were taken from a study of blood T cell repertoires in COVID-19. Libraries were prepared by immunoSEQ multiplex PCR; TCRdb keeps only in-frame clonotypes and omits some of them. Of roughly 88,000 clones in the sample, around 86% are singletons; the top ten hold approximately 15%. The sequence was collected from a woman of 80 years or more with active or convalescent COVID-19. V is TRBV7-9 and J is TRBJ1-4, with a tentative D call TRBD1 (5 bases). The sample taken for sequencing was peripheral blood. The CDR3 is CASSRKQAYNEKLFF. The CDR3 DNA sequence: TGTGCCAGCAGCCGAAAACAGGCTTATAATGAAAAACTGTTTTTT.